These 15 T cell receptor beta chains came from one sample sequenced in a study of T cells in Graves' hyperthyroidism and ophthalmopathy. Amplification of TCR beta CDR3 regions used RNA as the template. With the HTBI primer set, the TCR CDR3 went through a first round of RT-PCR. TCRdb redid the calling of the multiplex PCR reads with MiXCR, one entry per CDR3 protein. The table shows about 540,000 distinct CDR3 sequences, with 46% occurring only once. Sequenced sample: peripheral blood or thyroid tissue (not recorded which). The receptors derive from a woman between 18 and 29 years old with Graves' hyperthyroidism.

The table lists this clonotype with a few counts. The gene calls are TRBV9 and TRBJ2-2; TRBD2 aligns across 12 bases. Per germline, CDR1 SGDLS and CDR2 YYNGEE. The trim removed 0 bases at V and 7 bases at J, leaving 13 bases unmatched. This CDR3 spans 19 amino acids. In DNA form, the CDR3 reads TGTGCCAGCAGCGTAGGCCCCCGACTAGCGGGAGAATGGAACGGGGAGCTGTTTTTT. It yields the protein CASSVGPRLAGEWNGELFF.

In its sample, this clonotype was seen many times. V usage is TRBV2 and J usage is TRBJ2-7, with 7 bases aligning to TRBD2. CDR3 length equals 13 residues. The ends lost 7 bases at V and 3 bases at J; junction bases unmatched: 6. The V gene's germline CDR1 is SNHLY and CDR2 FYNNEI. CDR3 in amino acids: CASKRDGRYEQYF. The CDR3 DNA follows: TGTGCCAGCAAGCGGGACGGACGCTACGAGCAGTACTTC.

This clonotype was picked up many times. Here the CDR3 DNA reads TGTGCCAGCAGCCGACTTAGCGGGCAGGCCCACGAGCAGTACTTC. Residues: CASSRLSGQAHEQYF. The V call is TRBV3-1, the J call TRBJ2-7, with 7 bases matching TRBD2. The CDR3 runs 15 residues. V shed 4 bases and J 5 bases; nucleotides not matched to a gene: 11. The germline gives CDR1 LGHDT, CDR2 YNNKEL (reference sequence).

Turning to this clonotype: Its ends do not fully match the called genes, so a read error is possible. V gene TRBV7-6 combines with J gene TRBJ2-5; D may correspond to TRBD1 or TRBD2 (5 bases each). Germline V gene lookup returns CDR1 SGHVS and CDR2 FNYEAQ. The CDR3 extends over 16 amino acids. The CDR3 sequence is CASSQIGAVDQETQYF. The CDR3 coding sequence is TGCGCCAGCAGCCAAATCGGGGCGGTCGACCAAGAGACCCAGTACTTC.

The chain combines TRBV7-2 with TRBJ2-6, with D possibly TRBD2 on 6 matching bases. The CDR3 length is 17 residues. From germline, CDR1 is SGHTA and CDR2 FQGNSA. Trimming shortened V by 1 base and J by 3 bases, and 13 bases separated the two germline ends. The CDR3 DNA is TGTGCCAGCAGCTTAGTCCACACCGGGGGTGGGGCCAACGTCCTGACTTTC. Amino acids: CASSLVHTGGGANVLTF. The full variable domain, with the rest looked up from reference TRBV7-2 and TRBJ2-6, is GAGVSQSPSNKVTEKGKDVELRCDPISGHTALYWYRQSLGQGLEFLIYFQGNSAPDKSGLPSDRFSAERTGGSVSTLTIQRTQQEDSAVYLCASSLVHTGGGANVLTFGAGSRLTVL.

A few counts support this clonotype. The chain combines TRBV6-5 with TRBJ1-2; no firm D call. CDR1 is MNHEY, CDR2 SVGAGI, per germline. The CDR3 has 14 residues. V was shortened by 0 bases and J by 4 bases, with 9 bases between the two germline ends. CDR3 sequence: CASSYSGATYGYTF. CDR3 DNA: TGTGCCAGCAGTTACTCGGGTGCAACCTATGGCTACACCTTC.

The sample holds one count of this clonotype. V and J are TRBV2 and TRBJ2-6, with D unclear. Trimming took 9 bases from V and 0 from J, leaving 6 bases between them. The V gene's germline CDR1 is SNHLY and CDR2 FYNNEI. This CDR3 is built from 13 residues. In DNA, the CDR3 is TGTGCCAGGACCACCTCTGGGGCCAACGTCCTGACTTTC. Amino acid sequence: CARTTSGANVLTF.

The chain is built from TRBV18 and TRBJ2-2, with TRBD1 matching over 7 bases. CDR1 is KGHSH and CDR2 is LQKENI in the germline V gene. After removal of 6 bases from V and 4 bases from J, the junction contained 5 bases not matched to a gene. The CDR3 runs 14 residues. The CDR3 protein is CASSRAGGTGELFF. CDR3 sequence (DNA): TGTGCCAGCTCCCGGGCAGGGGGCACCGGGGAGCTGTTTTTT.

The chain employs TRBV18 and TRBJ2-5, with 10 bases aligning to TRBD2. The CDR3 runs 15 residues. V trimming: 2 bases; J trimming: 5 bases; junction bases outside the gene matches: 5. Germline V lookup: CDR1 KGHSH, CDR2 LQKENI. CDR3 loop: CASSPEGLASETQYF. As DNA, the CDR3 is TGTGCCAGCTCACCAGAGGGACTAGCGAGCGAGACCCAGTACTTC.

This clonotype showed up many times. This sequence joins TRBV4-3 and TRBJ2-7, with D hard to call. CDR1 is LGHNA, CDR2 YSLEER, per germline. V was shortened by 3 bases and J by 3 bases, with 12 bases between the two germline ends. The CDR3 contains 14 residues. Written as DNA, the CDR3 is TGCGCCAGCAGCCAGGGCCTCGTTGACTACGAGCAGTACTTC. Its translation: CASSQGLVDYEQYF.

The chain employs TRBV7-9 and TRBJ1-1, with D tentatively TRBD1 (5 bases). Germline CDR1 reads SEHNR; CDR2 reads FQNEAQ (reference sequence). Deletions cut 3 bases from V and 1 base from J, with 18 bases between. CDR3 length: 17 residues. The CDR3 DNA reads as TGTGCCAGCAGCTTCGGTGGAATTAGGGGTTCGAACACTGAAGCTTTCTTT. Protein product: CASSFGGIRGSNTEAFF.

The chain carries TRBV24-1 and TRBJ2-7; TRBD2 agrees at 9 bases. Germline assignment: CDR1 KGHDR and CDR2 SFDVKD. The CDR3 consists of 16 residues. V dropped 3 bases and J dropped 7; count of bases not matched to a gene: 12. The DNA of the CDR3 is TGTGCCACCAGTGATGTTAGCGGGAGTGGGTACAATGAGCAGTACTTC. Its translation: CATSDVSGSGYNEQYF.

The gene calls are TRBV15 and TRBJ1-2; 9 nucleotides line up with TRBD1. Germline lookup yields CDR1 LNHNV and CDR2 YYDKDF (reference sequence). The V and J ends lost 11 bases and 11 bases, in that order; junction bases with no gene match: 3. This CDR3 is 9 amino acids long. CDR3 residues: CASGQGYTF. CDR3 sequence (DNA): TGTGCCTCCGGACAGGGGTACACCTTC.

This clonotype was seen many times. The V call is TRBV12-3 or TRBV12-4, the J call TRBJ1-1; D is unresolved. The CDR3 has 12 residues. With 7 bases removed from V and 4 bases from J, the gap between germline ends came to 10 bases. CDR3 coding DNA: TGTGCCAGCAAGATAACGTCCACTGAAGCTTTCTTT. Amino acid sequence: CASKITSTEAFF.

The sample holds many counts of this clonotype. V usage is TRBV20-1 and J usage is TRBJ2-7, with D unclear. CDR3 length equals 14 residues. Germline V gene lookup returns CDR1 DFQATT and CDR2 SNEGSKA (reference sequence). Trimming left V 1 base short and J 4 bases short, with 14 bases between. The CDR3, as DNA: TGCAGTGCTAGAGTGTTTTATTTGGGGTACGAGCAGTACTTC. As protein: CSARVFYLGYEQYF.